Sequencing of this TCR beta chain was carried out in a study of T cell changes during pregnancy in multiple sclerosis. Method: immunoSEQ multiplex PCR; TCRdb's copy keeps in-frame clones and lacks some. The sample has roughly 50,000 clones, over 80% seen once; the top ten hold roughly 0.25%. In the case of this clone: The junction shows a germline mismatch at one end, possibly a read error.

Germline CDR1 MDHEN, CDR2 SYDVKM. CDR3 length: 14 amino acids. The TCR was taken from a female donor with multiple sclerosis, enrolled in a pregnancy study. Material: CD4+ T cells from peripheral blood mononuclear cells, obtained in the third trimester of pregnancy. The chain combines TRBV28 with TRBJ2-3, with a weak D call TRBD1 (6 bases). The CDR3, as DNA: TGTGCCAGCAGTCAGCAGGGGAGCAGAGATACGCAGTATTTT. It encodes CASSQQGSRDTQYF.